This T cell receptor (beta chain) was identified during a study of graft-versus-host responses after intestinal transplantation. Study as a whole: Each transplant was multivisceral, liver-intestinal, or isolated intestinal. General study findings and limits: GvH clones turned up in recipient marrow; some had shown up first in ileum or blood.

Graft material was processed, releasing intraepithelial and lamina propria lymphocytes. Points on this clone: Its target is not known.

This CDR3 spans 16 amino acids. CDR1 is SGDLS, CDR2 YYNGEE, per germline. The V and J ends lost 0 bases and 1 base respectively, with 12 bases between them. Produced via immunoSEQ multiplex PCR; TCRdb's table is partial and in-frame only. This sample carries 4,000 to 5,500 clones, 65% to 80% of them seen once, and the ten largest clones take under 8.5%. This TCR was sampled from a human patient who received an intestinal transplant, so some T cells may come from the graft donor. V usage is TRBV9 and J usage is TRBJ2-3; perhaps D is TRBD1 or TRBD2 (6 bases each). The sample here was ileum tissue, taken about 130 days after intestinal transplantation. CDR3 bases: TGTGCCAGCAGCGTAGAAGGGGGGATCCGCACAGATACGCAGTATTTT. It yields the protein CASSVEGGIRTDTQYF.